Each of the 27 T cell receptor beta chains below was sequenced from the same sample in a study of identical twins. Using its own MiXCR run on the 5' RACE reads, TCRdb lists one record per CDR3 protein. The top ten clones hold over 10% of a sample with roughly 720,000 distinct CDR3 sequences, around a sixth of them seen once. A further study also used this sample, focusing on T cells expressing NK-cell markers.

The sequencing input was PBMCs. All receptors come from a woman aged 18-29 years in good health.

V usage is TRBV3-1 and J usage is TRBJ2-2; D may be TRBD2 (6 bases). Per germline, CDR1 LGHDT and CDR2 YNNKEL (reference sequence). There are 15 residues in the CDR3. Trimming cost V 4 bases and J 0 bases, with 9 bases left between them. CDR3 DNA: TGTGCCAGCAGCCGGGGACTGGCGAACACCGGGGAGCTGTTTTTT. It is translated as CASSRGLANTGELFF.

The gene calls are TRBV5-6 and TRBJ2-1; no clear D gene. The CDR3 spans 11 residues. Looked up from germline, CDR1 is SGHDT and CDR2 is YYEEEE. The ends were cut back, 10 bases at V and 1 base at J, with 6 bases in the middle. The CDR3 nucleotides are TGTGCCTGGGGTTCCTACAATGAGCAGTTCTTC. This gives the protein CAWGSYNEQFF.

This clonotype appeared once. The rearrangement joins TRBV9 to TRBJ2-3, with TRBD2 matching 8 bases. CDR1 and CDR2 (germline): SGDLS, YYNGEE. Trimming cost V 0 bases and J 2 bases; bases outside gene matches: 5. The CDR3 spans 16 residues. Here the CDR3 DNA reads TGTGCCAGCAGCGTAGGCGGGGGGCAGGTCACAGATACGCAGTATTTT. Amino acid sequence: CASSVGGGQVTDTQYF.

The rearrangement uses TRBV10-3 and TRBJ2-7; 11 nucleotides agree with TRBD1. This CDR3 is 16 amino acids long. Per germline, CDR1 ENHRY and CDR2 SYGVKD. Trimming took 6 bases from V and 0 from J; bases not matched to a gene: 7. CDR3 residues: CAISAPGTGGSYEQYF. CDR3 bases: TGTGCCATCAGCGCTCCGGGGACAGGGGGCTCCTACGAGCAGTACTTC.

This clonotype has a count of ten or more. The rearrangement joins TRBV12-3 or TRBV12-4 to TRBJ2-1; TRBD2 aligns across 10 bases. This CDR3 has 15 amino acids. Trimming at V came to 2 bases and at J to 7 bases, leaving 5 bases not matched to a gene. CDR3 residues: CASSLLAGVGNEQFF. CDR3 in DNA: TGTGCCAGCAGTTTACTAGCGGGAGTCGGGAATGAGCAGTTCTTC.

This clonotype has a single count. The chain employs TRBV6-2 or TRBV6-3 and TRBJ2-1, with 11 positions matching TRBD2. The CDR3 totals 17 residues. V lost 5 bases, J lost 7 bases, and 13 bases stayed unmatched. From germline, CDR1 is MNHEY and CDR2 SVGEGT. The CDR3 is CASSRGTSGILMNEQFF. The CDR3 nucleotides are TGTGCCAGCAGTCGTGGGACTAGCGGTATTCTCATGAATGAGCAGTTCTTC.

On this clonotype: One junction end does not reproduce the germline sequence, and a read error may be involved. The V call is TRBV27, the J call TRBJ2-6, with D perhaps matching TRBD1 (5 bases). Germline CDR1 MNHEY, CDR2 SMNVEV (reference sequence). The CDR3 is 15 residues long. The CDR3 loop is CASSSTATGANVPTF. Written as DNA, the CDR3 is TGTGCCAGCAGTTCGACAGCTACTGGGGCCAACGTCCCGACTTTC.

The rearrangement links TRBV10-3 to TRBJ2-3, with D unresolved. Looked up from germline, CDR1 is ENHRY and CDR2 is SYGVKD. This CDR3 spans 14 amino acids. Trimming shortened V by 2 bases and J by 5 bases, and 11 bases separated the two germline ends. CDR3 DNA: TGTGCCATCAGTGAGCCCGCGGTGGAAGATACGCAGTATTTT. As protein: CAISEPAVEDTQYF.

The chain combines TRBV28 with TRBJ1-4; D perhaps matches TRBD1 (6 bases). CDR1 is MDHEN and CDR2 is SYDVKM in the germline V gene. There are 16 residues in the CDR3. The V end lost 2 bases, the J end lost 4 bases, and 14 bases lay between the germline ends. As DNA, the CDR3 is TGTGCCAGCAGTTTACGGCGGACAGCATATAATGAAAAACTGTTTTTT. This sequence encodes CASSLRRTAYNEKLFF.

This clonotype has just a few counts. The genes are TRBV7-2 and TRBJ2-2; D is undetermined. Trimming cost V 7 bases and J 7 bases, with 13 bases left between them. CDR3 size: 13 residues. The germline gives CDR1 SGHTA, CDR2 FQGNSA. The CDR3 DNA sequence: TGTGCCAGCACCCCTAATTATGGCGGGGAGCTGTTTTTT. Residues: CASTPNYGGELFF.

This clonotype was picked up a small number of times. The chain joins TRBV7-8 to TRBJ2-7; perhaps TRBD2 as D (6 bases). Germline V CDR1 and CDR2: SGHVS, FQNEAQ. V was trimmed by 2 bases and J by 2 bases, leaving 13 bases between them. The CDR3 is made up of 15 amino acids. This CDR3 reads CASSLLGTSTYEQYF. For the CDR3, the DNA is TGTGCCAGCAGCTTACTAGGGACTTCCACCTACGAGCAGTACTTC.

This clonotype was seen ten or more times. This chain's CDR3 is CASRGQGTIYEQYF. CDR3 bases: TGTGCCAGCAGAGGACAGGGGACAATCTACGAGCAGTACTTC. This rearrangement joins TRBV12-3 or TRBV12-4 to TRBJ2-7; 9 positions match TRBD1. V lost 6 bases and J lost 3; bases outside the gene matches: 6. CDR3 size: 14 residues.

A few counts support this clonotype. This rearrangement joins TRBV7-3 to TRBJ2-4, with D perhaps matching TRBD1 (6 bases). There are 14 residues in the CDR3. V lost 5 bases and J lost 9, with 17 bases in between. Germline V gene sequence: CDR1 SGHTA, CDR2 FQGTGA. As DNA, the CDR3 is TGTGCCAGCAGCCTACAGGGTGGGGGAAGCATTCAGTACTTC. Encoded protein: CASSLQGGGSIQYF.

This rearrangement joins TRBV5-1 to TRBJ2-1; D is uncertain. Germline CDR1 and CDR2: SGHRS and YFSETQ. CDR3 length: 14 residues. V lost 1 base to trimming and J lost 10 bases, with 15 bases between them. The CDR3 nucleotides read TGCGCCAGCAGCTTGACCATAGGGTCGCGAGAGCAGTTCTTC. It is translated as CASSLTIGSREQFF.

J is TRBJ2-7 and V is TRBV20-1; 7 nucleotides match TRBD1. The CDR3 covers 14 residues. V shed 5 bases, J shed 6 bases, and the junction held 13 bases outside the gene matches. Germline V gene data show CDR1 as DFQATT and CDR2 as SNEGSKA (reference sequence). The CDR3 is CSAPTGNLKGEQYF. CDR3 bases: TGCAGTGCTCCGACAGGGAACTTGAAGGGCGAGCAGTACTTC.

This clonotype has at least ten counts. This chain connects TRBV18 to TRBJ2-7, with D perhaps matching TRBD1 (5 bases). Trimming left V 3 bases short and J 2 bases short, with 11 bases between. Germline V gives CDR1 KGHSH, CDR2 LQKENI. The CDR3 loop spans 14 amino acids. DNA of the CDR3: TGTGCCAGCTCACCTTCCAGGGTGGCCTACGAGCAGTACTTC. Translation gives CASSPSRVAYEQYF.

Only a few counts were recorded for this clonotype. The chain couples TRBV5-1 to TRBJ2-2; either TRBD1 or TRBD2 may fit D (5 bases each). With 4 bases removed from V and 5 bases from J, the gap between germline ends came to 12 bases. The CDR3 sequence is 14 residues long. The germline gives CDR1 SGHRS, CDR2 YFSETQ. The CDR3 region has the DNA TGCGCCAGCAGCGCAGGGAGTGGAACCGGGGAGCTGTTTTTT. Protein product: CASSAGSGTGELFF.

The genes are TRBV7-8 and TRBJ2-1; D might be TRBD2 (5 bases). The CDR3 consists of 16 residues. V lost 2 bases and J lost 7, with 18 bases in between. Germline values: CDR1 SGHVS, CDR2 FQNEAQ. The CDR3 is CASSLTLAPAKNEQFF. CDR3 bases: TGTGCCAGCAGCTTAACCTTAGCGCCAGCCAAGAATGAGCAGTTCTTC.

CDR3 protein: CASSLIPGTSGSRTDTQYF. The CDR3, as DNA: TGTGCCAGCAGCTTAATACCCGGGACTAGCGGGAGTCGTACAGATACGCAGTATTTT. This sequence joins TRBV11-2 and TRBJ2-3; TRBD2 agrees at 14 bases. Germline CDR1 is SGHAT and CDR2 is FQNNGV. The CDR3 has 19 amino acids. The V segment lost 2 bases and the J segment 3 bases; nucleotides outside the gene matches: 10.

This chain uses TRBV20-1 with TRBJ1-2; D remains ambiguous. CDR3 length: 12 amino acids. Trimming shortened V by 4 bases and J by 5 bases, and 11 bases separated the two germline ends. Germline lookup yields CDR1 DFQATT and CDR2 SNEGSKA (reference sequence). CDR3 region: CSATAINYGYTF. DNA of the CDR3: TGCAGTGCTACCGCGATAAATTATGGCTACACCTTC.

This clonotype has just a few counts. The CDR3 coding sequence is TGTGCCAGCAGTGAATTAAGTAGCGGGAGGGCCTCAGAGACCCAGTACTTC. It yields the protein CASSELSSGRASETQYF. This rearrangement joins TRBV6-1 to TRBJ2-5; 11 bases are shared with TRBD2. CDR3 length equals 17 residues. V was pared by 2 bases and J by 4 bases, with 9 bases of the junction left unmatched. CDR1 and CDR2 from the germline V gene are MNHNS and SASEGT.

This clonotype turned up a few times. V is TRBV20-1 and J is TRBJ2-1; D not resolved. The V gene lost 5 bases and the J gene lost 1 base, with 12 bases spanning the gap. Per germline, CDR1 DFQATT and CDR2 SNEGSKA (reference sequence). This CDR3 region has 14 residues. The CDR3 nucleotides are TGCAGTGCTCCGGATCTGAGGTCCTACAATGAGCAGTTCTTC. It encodes CSAPDLRSYNEQFF.

The chain joins TRBV7-9 to TRBJ2-3, with no clear D. Looked up from germline, CDR1 is SEHNR and CDR2 is FQNEAQ (reference sequence). The CDR3 has 15 residues. The ends were cut back, 2 bases at V and 5 bases at J, with 14 bases in the middle. CDR3 protein: CASSLLGPVRDTQYF. The CDR3 DNA reads as TGTGCCAGCAGCTTATTAGGTCCGGTTAGAGATACGCAGTATTTT.

The CDR3 here is CASSPLGDGELFF. The DNA for the CDR3 is TGTGCCAGCAGCCCTCTCGGGGACGGGGAGCTGTTTTTT. This rearrangement joins TRBV7-9 to TRBJ2-2; maybe TRBD2 (5 bases). Trimming took off 5 bases at V and 7 bases at J, with 11 bases between the two ends. This CDR3 region has 13 residues. Germline CDR1 SEHNR, CDR2 FQNEAQ (reference sequence).

The rearrangement uses TRBV20-1 and TRBJ2-7; TRBD1 matches 11 bases. This CDR3 has 12 residues. CDR1 is DFQATT, CDR2 SNEGSKA, per germline (reference sequence). The V and J ends lost 5 bases and 9 bases, in that order; junction bases with no gene match: 6. In DNA form, the CDR3 reads TGCAGTGCTTTCGGACAGGGGGCTGGGCAGTACTTC. Protein: CSAFGQGAGQYF.

This clonotype occurred a few times. This chain uses TRBV5-1 with TRBJ2-7, with D uncertain. Germline loops: CDR1 SGHRS, CDR2 YFSETQ. The ends were cut back, 1 base at V and 3 bases at J, with 11 bases in the middle. This CDR3 is 14 amino acids long. CDR3 DNA sequence: TGCGCCAGCAGCTTGAGATCCCCTTTCTACGAGCAGTACTTC. Its protein is CASSLRSPFYEQYF.

In regard to this clonotype: Compared with germline, one end of the junction differs, possibly owing to a read error. V usage is TRBV3-1 and J usage is TRBJ2-1; D might be TRBD2 (7 bases). Germline values: CDR1 LGHDT, CDR2 YNNKEL (reference sequence). The CDR3 is 17 amino acids. The DNA for the CDR3 is TGTGCCTGCAGCAAAAGGGCGGGGGCCTGGATATGGAATGAGCAGTTCTTC. Protein sequence: CACSKRAGAWIWNEQFF.